The 15 T cell receptor beta chains below were found in one sample sequenced in a study of blood T cell repertoires in COVID-19. The assay was immunoSEQ multiplex PCR, and TCRdb's table has in-frame clones only and misses some. The sample lists tens of thousands of clones; around 91% were seen once. The sample consisted of peripheral blood. The receptor source for this set is a human donor in a cohort sampled during active COVID-19.

The rearrangement links TRBV9 to TRBJ2-2; 9 nucleotides match TRBD1. J was trimmed by 6 bases and V by 3 bases; bases with no gene match: 3. This CDR3 contains 14 residues. Germline assignment: CDR1 SGDLS and CDR2 YYNGEE. Here the CDR3 DNA reads TGTGCCAGCAGCGGGACAGGGGTTCCCGGGGAGCTGTTTTTT. It is translated as CASSGTGVPGELFF.

V gene TRBV18 combines with J gene TRBJ1-5, with 11 bases identical to TRBD1. CDR3 length: 16 amino acids. Losses at the gene ends were 6 bases for V and 6 bases for J; bases not matched to a gene: 10. Germline V gives CDR1 KGHSH, CDR2 LQKENI. As DNA, the CDR3 is TGTGCCAGCTCGCCAGGAAGGACAGGGGGCAGTCAGCCCCAGCATTTT. The encoded protein is CASSPGRTGGSQPQHF.

The chain couples TRBV11-3 to TRBJ2-7; a possible D gene is TRBD2 (6 bases). There are 13 residues in the CDR3. V dropped 5 bases and J dropped 6 bases, with 14 bases sitting between them. Germline-derived CDR1 and CDR2 are SGHNT and YENEEA. This CDR3 reads CASSPAAEGEQYF. DNA of the CDR3: TGTGCCAGCAGCCCCGCGGCGGAGGGCGAGCAGTACTTC.

The rearrangement links TRBV21-1 to TRBJ2-7; the table calls TRBD1, which could not be checked here. TRBV21-1 counts as a pseudogene. The CDR3 is made up of 16 amino acids. The CDR3 protein is CASSPDPDRGQYEQYF. In nucleotides, the CDR3 is TGTGCCAGCAGCCCCGACCCGGACAGGGGGCAGTACGAGCAGTACTTC.

The CDR3 bases are TGTGCCACCAGTGATCGGGACTTACAAGAGACCCAGTACTTC. Its protein product is CATSDRDLQETQYF. The V and J genes are TRBV24-1 and TRBJ2-5; tentatively, D is TRBD2 (6 bases). The CDR3 loop spans 14 amino acids. CDR1 is KGHDR and CDR2 is SFDVKD in the germline V gene. Between the trimmed V and J ends, which lost 3 bases and 2 bases, there was a span of 9 bases.

V and J are TRBV19 and TRBJ2-1; 11 nucleotides line up with TRBD2. This CDR3 is built from 16 residues. V shed 0 bases and J 10 bases; nucleotides not matched to a gene: 8. From germline, CDR1 is LNHDA and CDR2 SQIVND (reference sequence). For the CDR3, the DNA is TGTGCCAGTAGTATAGACCCGGGACTAGCGGCACAAGAGCAGTTCTTC. It is translated as CASSIDPGLAAQEQFF.

This clone was seen a handful of times. This chain connects TRBV7-2 to TRBJ2-7; TRBD2 is a possible D gene (6 bases). Trimming removed 7 bases at V and 4 bases at J, with 20 bases between. This CDR3 is built from 15 residues. In germline, CDR1 is SGHTA, CDR2 FQGNSA. The CDR3 sequence: CASTAPGVNSYEQYF. DNA of the CDR3: TGTGCCAGCACTGCCCCGGGGGTAAATAGTTACGAGCAGTACTTC.

This sequence joins TRBV6-1 and TRBJ1-6; no reliable D call. CDR3 size: 14 residues. Per germline, CDR1 MNHNS and CDR2 SASEGT. Trimming left V 3 bases short and J 7 bases short, with 10 bases between. The CDR3 loop reads CASSEKPGNSPLHF. The CDR3 nucleotides are TGTGCCAGCAGTGAGAAACCCGGGAATTCACCCCTCCACTTT.

The rearrangement links TRBV5-6 to TRBJ2-1; D unclear. Between the trimmed V and J ends, which lost 0 bases and 4 bases, there was a span of 14 bases. Germline values: CDR1 SGHDT, CDR2 YYEEEE. CDR3 length equals 16 residues. CDR3 in amino acids: CASSLVTMLRYNEQFF. The CDR3, as DNA: TGTGCCAGCAGCTTGGTTACGATGCTAAGATACAATGAGCAGTTCTTC.

This clone showed up just once. The chain is built from TRBV11-3 and TRBJ2-2; possibly TRBD2 for D (5 bases). The germline V and J ends were trimmed by 5 bases and 7 bases, with 11 bases remaining between them. The V gene's germline CDR1 is SGHNT and CDR2 YENEEA. The CDR3 consists of 13 residues. CDR3 residues: CASSPDGIGELFF. The CDR3 coding sequence is TGTGCCAGCAGCCCGGACGGGATCGGGGAGCTGTTTTTT.

This chain joins TRBV9 and TRBJ2-1, with a weak D call TRBD1 (6 bases). The CDR3 is 12 amino acids. Trimming took off 0 bases at V and 10 bases at J, with 8 bases between the two ends. In germline, CDR1 is SGDLS, CDR2 YYNGEE. CDR3 protein: CASSVERGEQFF. The DNA for the CDR3 is TGTGCCAGCAGCGTAGAAAGGGGGGAGCAGTTCTTC.

The chain couples TRBV6-5 to TRBJ1-2, with 9 bases aligning to TRBD1. The CDR3 totals 15 residues. V was clipped by 6 bases and J by 4 bases; unmatched bases: 9. Germline V gene data show CDR1 as MNHEY and CDR2 as SVGAGI. CDR3 residues: CASRIYTGGVYGYTF. CDR3 DNA sequence: TGTGCCAGCAGGATATACACAGGGGGCGTCTATGGCTACACCTTC.

The chain carries TRBV3-1 (or the pseudogene TRBV3-2) and TRBJ2-1; 7 nucleotides align to TRBD2. V shed 0 bases and J 10 bases; nucleotides not matched to a gene: 0. There are 12 residues in the CDR3. Germline V gene data show CDR1 as LGHDT and CDR2 as YNNKEL (reference sequence). The CDR3 is CASSQELAEQFF. CDR3 sequence (DNA): TGTGCCAGCAGCCAAGAACTAGCGGAGCAGTTCTTC.

The chain joins TRBV5-1 to TRBJ2-7; 13 bases fit TRBD2. CDR3 length: 15 residues. Germline V gene data show CDR1 as SGHRS and CDR2 as YFSETQ. After removal of 4 bases from V and 5 bases from J, the junction contained 6 bases not matched to a gene. CDR3 coding DNA: TGCGCCAGCAGCATCGGGACTAGCGGGATGGACGAGCAGTACTTC. As protein: CASSIGTSGMDEQYF.

The rearrangement uses TRBV18 and TRBJ2-2; 11 nucleotides line up with TRBD1. Unmatched junction bases numbered 13, after V lost 4 bases and J lost 0 bases. The CDR3 is 20 residues long. Germline V gene lookup returns CDR1 KGHSH and CDR2 LQKENI. In nucleotides, the CDR3 is TGTGCCAGCTCACTTTCTTCGGGACAGGGGGGATTCGCGAACACCGGGGAGCTGTTTTTT. Translating it yields CASSLSSGQGGFANTGELFF.